This T cell receptor (beta chain) was profiled in a study of control samples from healthy donors and cancer patients. Sequenced by immunoSEQ multiplex PCR; TCRdb stores in-frame clones only, minus some. The table lists some 120,000 clones, 91% of them singletons. Germline V gives CDR1 MNHEY, CDR2 SVGAGI. The CDR3 is 15 amino acids. V lost 7 bases and J lost 2; bases outside the gene matches: 7. This receptor was taken from a man between 18 and 29 years old in good health. The chain combines TRBV6-5 with TRBJ2-1; 8 bases match TRBD2. The specimen sequenced was blood. CDR3 sequence: CASTPAGGAYNEQFF. CDR3 DNA sequence: TGTGCCAGCACCCCTGCGGGGGGCGCCTACAATGAGCAGTTCTTC.